The sequence of this T cell receptor beta chain was determined in a study of control samples from healthy donors and cancer patients. Method: immunoSEQ multiplex PCR; TCRdb's copy keeps in-frame clones and lacks some. Found here are tens of thousands of clones, roughly 90% of them singletons; the top ten hold around 5.8%. The CDR3 sequence is 19 residues long. Sequencing was performed on blood. This receptor was obtained from a man aged 50-59 years in good health. The chain uses TRBV21-1 and TRBJ2-3; the D call in the table, TRBD2, was not verified against the DNA. TRBV21-1 is described as a pseudogene. The CDR3 region has the DNA TGTGCCAGCAGCATCCCGGGAGAAGACTCTTCTAGTAGCACAGATACGCAGTATTTT. This codes for CASSIPGEDSSSSTDTQYF.